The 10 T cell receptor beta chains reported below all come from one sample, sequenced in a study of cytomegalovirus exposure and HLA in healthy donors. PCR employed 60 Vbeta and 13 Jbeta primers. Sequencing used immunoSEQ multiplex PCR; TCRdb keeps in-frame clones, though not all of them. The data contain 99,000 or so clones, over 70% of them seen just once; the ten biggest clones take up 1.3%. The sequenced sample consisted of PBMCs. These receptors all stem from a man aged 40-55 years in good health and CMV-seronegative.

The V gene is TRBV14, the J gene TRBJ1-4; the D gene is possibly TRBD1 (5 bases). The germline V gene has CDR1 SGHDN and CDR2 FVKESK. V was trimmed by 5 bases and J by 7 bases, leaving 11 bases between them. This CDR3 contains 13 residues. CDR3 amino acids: CASSWDWGEKLFF. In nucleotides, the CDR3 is TGTGCCAGCAGCTGGGACTGGGGTGAAAAACTGTTTTTT.

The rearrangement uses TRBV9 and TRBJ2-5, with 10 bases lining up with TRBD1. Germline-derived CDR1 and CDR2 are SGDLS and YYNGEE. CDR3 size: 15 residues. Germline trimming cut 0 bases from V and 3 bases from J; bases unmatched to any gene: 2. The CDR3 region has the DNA TGTGCCAGCAGCGTAGGGGGGACAGGGGAAGAGACCCAGTACTTC. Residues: CASSVGGTGEETQYF. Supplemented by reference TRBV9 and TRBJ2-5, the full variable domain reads DSGVTQTPKHLITATGQRVTLRCSPRSGDLSVYWYQQSLDQGLQFLIQYYNGEERAKGNILERFSAQQFPDLHSELNLSSLELGDSALYFCASSVGGTGEETQYFGPGTRLLVL.

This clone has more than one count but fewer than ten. The CDR3 nucleotides read TGCAGCGTTGGAGGGGGGGGGCTCAGGTCGTCCTACAATGAGCAGTTCTTC. Protein: CSVGGGGLRSSYNEQFF. V gene TRBV29-1 combines with J gene TRBJ2-1, with D possibly matching TRBD2 (7 bases). V was pared by 4 bases and J by 1 base, with 20 bases between. Germline V CDR1 and CDR2: SQVTM, ANQGSEA. CDR3 length: 17 amino acids.

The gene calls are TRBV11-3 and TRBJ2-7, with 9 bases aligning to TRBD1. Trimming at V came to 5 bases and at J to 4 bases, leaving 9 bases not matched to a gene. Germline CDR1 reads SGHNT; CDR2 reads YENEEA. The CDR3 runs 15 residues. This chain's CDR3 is CASSPIGQGTYEQYF. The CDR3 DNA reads TGTGCCAGCAGCCCAATAGGACAGGGGACGTACGAGCAGTACTTC.

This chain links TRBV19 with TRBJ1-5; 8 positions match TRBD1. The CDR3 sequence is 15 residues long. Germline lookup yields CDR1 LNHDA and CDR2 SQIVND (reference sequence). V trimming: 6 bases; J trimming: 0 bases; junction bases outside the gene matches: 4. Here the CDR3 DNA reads TGTGCCAGTAGAATACAGGGGGGTAGCAATCAGCCCCAGCATTTT. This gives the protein CASRIQGGSNQPQHF.

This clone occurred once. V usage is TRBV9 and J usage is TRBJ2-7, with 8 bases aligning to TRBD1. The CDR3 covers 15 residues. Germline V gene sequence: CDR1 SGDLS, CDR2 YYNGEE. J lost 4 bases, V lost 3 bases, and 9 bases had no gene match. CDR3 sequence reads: CASSAEPGTGYEQYF. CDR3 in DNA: TGTGCCAGCAGCGCGGAGCCCGGGACAGGATACGAGCAGTACTTC. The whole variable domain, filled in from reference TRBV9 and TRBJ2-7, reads DSGVTQTPKHLITATGQRVTLRCSPRSGDLSVYWYQQSLDQGLQFLIQYYNGEERAKGNILERFSAQQFPDLHSELNLSSLELGDSALYFCASSAEPGTGYEQYFGPGTRLTVT.

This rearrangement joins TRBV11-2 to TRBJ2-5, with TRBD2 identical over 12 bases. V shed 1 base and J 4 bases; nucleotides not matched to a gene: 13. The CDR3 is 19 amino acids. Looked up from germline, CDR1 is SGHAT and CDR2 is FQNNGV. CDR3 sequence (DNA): TGTGCCAGCAGCTTAGGCCAACTAGCGGGGGGCCCCTCACGAGAGACCCAGTACTTC. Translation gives CASSLGQLAGGPSRETQYF.

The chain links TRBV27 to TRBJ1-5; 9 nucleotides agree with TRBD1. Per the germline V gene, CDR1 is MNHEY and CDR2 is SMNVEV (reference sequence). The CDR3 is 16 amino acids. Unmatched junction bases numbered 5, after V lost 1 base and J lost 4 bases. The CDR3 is CASSLYKTGGNQPQHF. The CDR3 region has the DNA TGTGCCAGCAGTTTATATAAGACAGGGGGAAATCAGCCCCAGCATTTT.

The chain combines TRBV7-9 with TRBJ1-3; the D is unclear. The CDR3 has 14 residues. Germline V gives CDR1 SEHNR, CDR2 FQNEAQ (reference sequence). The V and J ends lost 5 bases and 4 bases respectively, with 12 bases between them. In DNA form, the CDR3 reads TGTGCCAGCAGCCCCCGGGGAGGGGGAAACACCATATATTTT. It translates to CASSPRGGGNTIYF.

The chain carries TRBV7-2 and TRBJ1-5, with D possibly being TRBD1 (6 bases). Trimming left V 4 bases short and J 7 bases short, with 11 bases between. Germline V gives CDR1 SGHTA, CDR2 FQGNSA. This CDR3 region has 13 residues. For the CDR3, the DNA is TGTGCCAGCAGCTGGGACACAGGGCAGCCCCAGCATTTT. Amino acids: CASSWDTGQPQHF.